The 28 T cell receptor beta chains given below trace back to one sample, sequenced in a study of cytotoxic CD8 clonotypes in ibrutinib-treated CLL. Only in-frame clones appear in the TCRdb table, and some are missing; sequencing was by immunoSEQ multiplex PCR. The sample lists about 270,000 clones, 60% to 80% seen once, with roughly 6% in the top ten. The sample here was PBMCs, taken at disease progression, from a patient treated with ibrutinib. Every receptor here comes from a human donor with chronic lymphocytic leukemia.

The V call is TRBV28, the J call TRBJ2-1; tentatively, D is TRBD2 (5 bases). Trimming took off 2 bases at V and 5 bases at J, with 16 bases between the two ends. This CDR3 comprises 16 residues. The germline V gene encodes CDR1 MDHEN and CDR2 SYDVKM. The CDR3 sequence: CASSLERGKEDNEQFF. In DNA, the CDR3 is TGTGCCAGCAGTTTAGAGCGTGGGAAGGAGGACAATGAGCAGTTCTTC.

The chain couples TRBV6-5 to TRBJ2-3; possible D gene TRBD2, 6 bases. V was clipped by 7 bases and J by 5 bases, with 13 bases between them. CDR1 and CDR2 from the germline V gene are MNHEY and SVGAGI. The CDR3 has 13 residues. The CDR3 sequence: CASISGVGDTQYF. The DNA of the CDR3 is TGTGCCAGCATTTCGGGAGTAGGAGATACGCAGTATTTT.

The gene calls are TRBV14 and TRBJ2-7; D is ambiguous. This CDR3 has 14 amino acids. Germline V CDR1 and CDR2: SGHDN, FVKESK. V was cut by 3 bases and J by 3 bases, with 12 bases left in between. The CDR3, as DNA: TGTGCCAGCAGCCATAGAGGACGGGTCTACGAGCAGTACTTC. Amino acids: CASSHRGRVYEQYF.

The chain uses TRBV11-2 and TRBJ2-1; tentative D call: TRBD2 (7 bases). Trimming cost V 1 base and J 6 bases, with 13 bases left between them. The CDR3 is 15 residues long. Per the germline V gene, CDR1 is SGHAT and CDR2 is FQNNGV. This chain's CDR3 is CASSLGGGGPNEQFF. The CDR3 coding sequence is TGTGCCAGCAGCTTAGGGGGGGGCGGACCCAATGAGCAGTTCTTC.

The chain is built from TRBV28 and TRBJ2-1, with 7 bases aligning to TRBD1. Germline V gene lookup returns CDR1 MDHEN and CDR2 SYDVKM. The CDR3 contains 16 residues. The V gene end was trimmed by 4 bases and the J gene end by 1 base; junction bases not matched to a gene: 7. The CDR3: CASSSPKGASYNEQFF. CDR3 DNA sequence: TGTGCCAGCAGTTCTCCTAAGGGGGCGTCCTACAATGAGCAGTTCTTC.

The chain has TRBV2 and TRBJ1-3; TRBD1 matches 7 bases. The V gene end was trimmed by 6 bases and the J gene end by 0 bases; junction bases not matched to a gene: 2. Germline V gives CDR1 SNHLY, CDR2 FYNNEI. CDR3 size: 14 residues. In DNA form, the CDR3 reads TGTGCCAGCAGAGGGACAGCCTCTGGAAACACCATATATTTT. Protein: CASRGTASGNTIYF.

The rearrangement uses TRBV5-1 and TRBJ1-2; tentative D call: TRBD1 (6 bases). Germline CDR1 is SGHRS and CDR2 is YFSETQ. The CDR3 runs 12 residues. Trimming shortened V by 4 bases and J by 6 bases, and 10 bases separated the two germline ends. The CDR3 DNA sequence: TGCGCCAGCAGCATTAACAGGGATGGCTACACCTTC. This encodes CASSINRDGYTF.

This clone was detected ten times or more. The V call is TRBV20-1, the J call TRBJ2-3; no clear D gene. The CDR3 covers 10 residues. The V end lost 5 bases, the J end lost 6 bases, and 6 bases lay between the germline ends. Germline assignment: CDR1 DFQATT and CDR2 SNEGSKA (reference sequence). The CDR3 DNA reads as TGCAGTGCTCTCCGGGATACGCAGTATTTT. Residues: CSALRDTQYF.

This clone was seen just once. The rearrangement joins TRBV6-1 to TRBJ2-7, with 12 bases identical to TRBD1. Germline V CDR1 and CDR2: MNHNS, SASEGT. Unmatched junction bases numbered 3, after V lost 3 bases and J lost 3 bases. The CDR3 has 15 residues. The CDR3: CASSDGTGGIYEQYF. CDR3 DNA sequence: TGTGCCAGCAGTGATGGGACAGGGGGCATCTACGAGCAGTACTTC.

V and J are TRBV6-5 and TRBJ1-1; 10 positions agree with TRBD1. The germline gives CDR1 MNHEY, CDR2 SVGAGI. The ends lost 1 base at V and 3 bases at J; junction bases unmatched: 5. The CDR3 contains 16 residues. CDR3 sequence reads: CASSYLPTGGHTEAFF. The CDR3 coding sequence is TGTGCCAGCAGTTACTTGCCGACAGGGGGCCACACTGAAGCTTTCTTT.

The CDR3 DNA is TGTGCCAGCAGGTCACCGACAGGGAATAATTCACCCCTCCACTTT. Translated: CASRSPTGNNSPLHF. V gene TRBV7-9 combines with J gene TRBJ1-6, with TRBD1 matching over 7 bases. CDR1 and CDR2 (germline): SEHNR, FQNEAQ (reference sequence). The CDR3 totals 15 residues. The V segment lost 6 bases and the J segment 5 bases; nucleotides outside the gene matches: 7.

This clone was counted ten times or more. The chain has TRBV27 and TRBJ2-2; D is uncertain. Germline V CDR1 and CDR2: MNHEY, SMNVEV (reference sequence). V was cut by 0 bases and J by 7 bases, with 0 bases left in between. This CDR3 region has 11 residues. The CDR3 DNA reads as TGTGCCAGCAGTTTATCCGGGGAGCTGTTTTTT. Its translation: CASSLSGELFF.

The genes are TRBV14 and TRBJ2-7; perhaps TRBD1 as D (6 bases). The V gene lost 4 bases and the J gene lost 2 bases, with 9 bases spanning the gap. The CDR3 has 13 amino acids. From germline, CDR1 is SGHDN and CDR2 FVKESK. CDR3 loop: CASSRGRTYEQYF. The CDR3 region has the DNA TGTGCCAGCAGCCGGGGGCGTACCTACGAGCAGTACTTC.

The CDR3 bases are TGTGCCAGCAGCTCAACTGGGACTAGCAGGAATGAGCAGTTCTTC. Translation: CASSSTGTSRNEQFF. The rearrangement joins TRBV7-9 to TRBJ2-1; 9 nucleotides align to TRBD2. J was trimmed by 7 bases and V by 4 bases; bases with no gene match: 8. This CDR3 has 15 residues. The germline V gene encodes CDR1 SEHNR and CDR2 FQNEAQ (reference sequence).

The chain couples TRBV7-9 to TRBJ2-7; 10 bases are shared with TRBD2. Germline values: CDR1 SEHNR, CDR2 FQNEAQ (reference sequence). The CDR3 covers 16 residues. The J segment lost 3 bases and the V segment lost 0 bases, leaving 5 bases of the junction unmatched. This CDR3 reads CASSLAGLAAHYEQYF. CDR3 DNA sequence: TGTGCCAGCAGCTTAGCTGGACTAGCGGCACACTACGAGCAGTACTTC.

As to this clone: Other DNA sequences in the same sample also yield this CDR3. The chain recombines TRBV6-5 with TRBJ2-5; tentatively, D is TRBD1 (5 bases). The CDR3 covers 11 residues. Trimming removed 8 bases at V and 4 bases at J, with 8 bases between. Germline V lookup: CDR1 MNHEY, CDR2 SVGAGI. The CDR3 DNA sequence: TGTGCCAGCTCAAGGGGAGAGACCCAGTACTTC. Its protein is CASSRGETQYF.

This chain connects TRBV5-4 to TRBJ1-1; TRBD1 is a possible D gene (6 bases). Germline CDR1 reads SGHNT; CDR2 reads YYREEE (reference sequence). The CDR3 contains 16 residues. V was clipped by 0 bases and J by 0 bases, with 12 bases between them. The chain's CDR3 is CASSLAGQWLNTEAFF. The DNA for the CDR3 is TGTGCCAGCAGCTTGGCCGGACAGTGGCTGAACACTGAAGCTTTCTTT.

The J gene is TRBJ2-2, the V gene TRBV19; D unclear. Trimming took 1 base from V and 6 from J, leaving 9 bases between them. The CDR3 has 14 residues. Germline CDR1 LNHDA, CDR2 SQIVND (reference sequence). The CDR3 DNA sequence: TGTGCCAGTAGTATAGGTAGGGCTGCCGGGGAGCTGTTTTTT. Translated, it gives CASSIGRAAGELFF.

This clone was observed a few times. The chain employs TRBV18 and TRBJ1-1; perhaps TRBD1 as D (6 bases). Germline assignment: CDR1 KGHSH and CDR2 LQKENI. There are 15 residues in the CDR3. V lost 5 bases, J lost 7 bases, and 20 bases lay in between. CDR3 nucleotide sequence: TGTGCCAGCTCAGCCCCCGGGACACAATTACGTGAAGCTTTCTTT. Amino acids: CASSAPGTQLREAFF.

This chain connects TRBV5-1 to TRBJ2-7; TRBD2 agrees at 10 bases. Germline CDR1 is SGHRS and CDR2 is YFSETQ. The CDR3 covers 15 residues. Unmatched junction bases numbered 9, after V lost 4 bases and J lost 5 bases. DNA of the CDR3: TGCGCCAGCAGCCCGACCTTAGCGGGAGGTAACGAGCAGTACTTC. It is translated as CASSPTLAGGNEQYF.

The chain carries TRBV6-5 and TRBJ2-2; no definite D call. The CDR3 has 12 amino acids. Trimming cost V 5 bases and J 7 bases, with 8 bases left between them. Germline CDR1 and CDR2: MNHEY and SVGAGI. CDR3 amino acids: CASSDFGGELFF. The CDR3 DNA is TGTGCCAGCAGTGACTTCGGCGGGGAGCTGTTTTTT.

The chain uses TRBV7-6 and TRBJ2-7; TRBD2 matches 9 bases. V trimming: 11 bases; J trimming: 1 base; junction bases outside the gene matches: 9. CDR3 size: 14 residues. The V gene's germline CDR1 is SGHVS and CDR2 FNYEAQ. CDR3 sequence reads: CAVSSGGISYEQYF. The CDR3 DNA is TGTGCCGTCAGCAGCGGGGGGATATCCTACGAGCAGTACTTC.

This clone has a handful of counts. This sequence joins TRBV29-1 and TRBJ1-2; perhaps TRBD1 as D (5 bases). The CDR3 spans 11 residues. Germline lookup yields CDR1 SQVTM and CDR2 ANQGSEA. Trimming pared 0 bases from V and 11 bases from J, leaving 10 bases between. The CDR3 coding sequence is TGCAGCGTTGAAGATCCGGGGCAGTACACCTTC. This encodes CSVEDPGQYTF.

The DNA of the CDR3 is TGTGCCAGCAGCTTCAGGGGGACAGGTCTGCACGAGCAGTACTTC. This sequence encodes CASSFRGTGLHEQYF. The chain combines TRBV13 with TRBJ2-7, with 8 bases lining up with TRBD1. The CDR3 consists of 15 residues. V shed 3 bases, J shed 5 bases, and the junction held 9 bases outside the gene matches. Germline V lookup: CDR1 PRHDT, CDR2 FYEKMQ (reference sequence).

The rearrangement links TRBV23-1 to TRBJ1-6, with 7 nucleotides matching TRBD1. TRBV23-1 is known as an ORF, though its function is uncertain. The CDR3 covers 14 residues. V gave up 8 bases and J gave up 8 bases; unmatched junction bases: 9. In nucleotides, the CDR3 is TGCGCCAGCGATCCAGGGGGGAGGCATTCACCCCTCCACTTT. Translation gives CASDPGGRHSPLHF.

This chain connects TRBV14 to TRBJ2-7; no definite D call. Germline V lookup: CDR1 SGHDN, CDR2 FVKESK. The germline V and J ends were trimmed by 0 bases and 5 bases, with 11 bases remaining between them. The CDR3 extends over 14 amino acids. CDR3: CASSQDAGRNEQYF. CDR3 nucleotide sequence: TGTGCCAGCAGCCAAGATGCAGGAAGAAACGAGCAGTACTTC. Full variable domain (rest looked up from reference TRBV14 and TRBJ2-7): EAGVTQFPSHSVIEKGQTVTLRCDPISGHDNLYWYRRVMGKEIKFLLHFVKESKQDESGMPNNRFLAERTGGTYSTLKVQPAELEDSGVYFCASSQDAGRNEQYFGPGTRLTVT.

CDR3 region: CASSFGQGRANEKLFF. The DNA for the CDR3 is TGCGCCAGCAGCTTCGGGCAGGGAAGGGCTAATGAAAAACTGTTTTTT. The J gene is TRBJ1-4, the V gene TRBV5-1; D perhaps matches TRBD1 (5 bases). This CDR3 region has 16 residues. V was pared by 2 bases and J by 3 bases, with 14 bases between. The V gene's germline CDR1 is SGHRS and CDR2 YFSETQ.

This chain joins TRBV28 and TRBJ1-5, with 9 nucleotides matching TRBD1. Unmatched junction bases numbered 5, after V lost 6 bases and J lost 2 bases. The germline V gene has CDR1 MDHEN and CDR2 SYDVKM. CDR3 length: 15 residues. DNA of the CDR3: TGTGCCAGCAGGGGACAGGGATTTGGCAATCAGCCCCAGCATTTT. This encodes CASRGQGFGNQPQHF.